These T cell receptor beta chains were read from a single sample in a study of shared clonotypes between healthy human individuals. Sequencing was performed with immunoSEQ multiplex PCR; in TCRdb, only in-frame clones are kept and a portion is missing. The profile covers around 1.9 million clones, with just over 90% appearing a single time and under 2% taken by the ten largest. Sequencing was performed on naive CD8+ T cells from PBMCs. The receptors here all came from a man aged 18 to 30 in good health. Some clones in this sample may be carry-over from other donors' samples. CDR3s include the opening cysteine and the closing phenylalanine or tryptophan. The D gene is left open where the match is weak. Only some rows state a clone size, as once, few, many or a class for expanded clones.

d_call,v_call,clone_size,j_call,cdr3_aa,cdr3_nt
.,TRBV2,.,TRBJ2-1,CASSPGAFSSYNEQFF,TGTGCCAGCAGCCCTGGGGCTTTCAGCTCCTACAATGAGCAGTTCTTC
.,TRBV13,few,TRBJ1-1,CASSLHVTEAFF,TGTGCCAGCAGCTTACACGTCACTGAAGCTTTCTTT
TRBD2,TRBV27,.,TRBJ2-7,CASSSHRTSGTYEQYF,TGTGCCAGCAGTAGCCACCGGACTAGCGGGACCTACGAGCAGTACTTC
.,TRBV7-6,.,TRBJ2-7,CASSPGRGYEQYF,TGTGCCAGCAGCCCAGGGCGCGGCTACGAGCAGTACTTC
.,TRBV2,.,TRBJ2-7,CASGVPPYEQYF,TGTGCCAGCGGAGTGCCCCCCTACGAGCAGTACTTC
.,TRBV9,.,TRBJ1-3,CASSVDLSSGNTIYF,TGTGCCAGCAGCGTAGATTTGTCCTCTGGAAACACCATATATTTT
TRBD2,TRBV19,.,TRBJ2-3,CASTWVAGGTDTQYF,TGTGCCAGTACGTGGGTAGCGGGAGGGACAGATACGCAGTATTTT
TRBD1,TRBV10-3,.,TRBJ2-2,CAIGSLDGDRVTGELFF,TGTGCCATCGGATCCTTAGATGGGGACAGGGTCACCGGGGAGCTGTTTTTT
.,TRBV12-5,.,TRBJ2-7,CASGLVAGGSTYEQYF,TGTGCTAGTGGTTTGGTAGCAGGCGGAAGTACCTACGAGCAGTACTTC
.,TRBV6-5,.,TRBJ2-6,CASSYFPGAGANVLTF,TGTGCCAGCAGTTATTTTCCAGGTGCCGGGGCCAACGTCCTGACTTTC
TRBD1,TRBV19,.,TRBJ1-4,CASRMDRGQEKLFF,TGTGCCAGTAGGATGGACAGGGGGCAGGAAAAACTGTTTTTT
.,TRBV7-2,.,TRBJ1-1,CASSLARPGIALSMNTEAFF,TGTGCCAGCAGCTTAGCCCGGCCTGGGATCGCCCTCAGCATGAACACTGAAGCTTTCTTT
.,TRBV27,.,TRBJ1-5,CASSSGGGGRQPQHF,TGTGCCAGCAGTTCTGGAGGGGGGGGCCGTCAGCCCCAGCATTTT
.,TRBV25-1,.,TRBJ2-3,CATATGDTQYF,TGTGCCACCGCTACTGGGGATACGCAGTATTTT
TRBD1,TRBV5-1,.,TRBJ2-3,CASSSDRGLKVDTQYF,TGCGCCAGCAGCTCCGACAGGGGCCTCAAGGTCGATACGCAGTATTTT
.,TRBV10-3,.,TRBJ2-1,CAISESVSITYNEQFF,TGTGCCATCAGTGAGTCGGTTTCGATTACCTACAATGAGCAGTTCTTC